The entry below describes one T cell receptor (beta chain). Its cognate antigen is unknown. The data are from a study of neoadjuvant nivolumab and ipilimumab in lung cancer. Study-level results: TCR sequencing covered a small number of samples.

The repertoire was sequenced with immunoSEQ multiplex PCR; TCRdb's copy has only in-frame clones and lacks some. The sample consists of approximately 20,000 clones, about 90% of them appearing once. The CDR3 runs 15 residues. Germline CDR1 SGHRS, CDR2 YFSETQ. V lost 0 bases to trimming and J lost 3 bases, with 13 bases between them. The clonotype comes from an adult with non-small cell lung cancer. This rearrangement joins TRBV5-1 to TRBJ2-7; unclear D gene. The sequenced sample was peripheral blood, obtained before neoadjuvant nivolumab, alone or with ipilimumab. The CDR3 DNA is TGCGCCAGCAGCTTGGGGTCGCCCCTAAGCTACGAGCAGTACTTC. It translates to CASSLGSPLSYEQYF.